Listed here are 32 T cell receptor beta chains from one sample, sequenced in a study of T cells after yellow fever vaccination. Using its own MiXCR run on the 5' RACE reads, TCRdb lists one record per CDR3 protein. Of 200,000 to 300,000 distinct CDR3 sequences in the sample, over 10% were seen once. Here the sequenced sample was CD4+ T cells sorted from PBMCs, taken 45 days after the yellow fever booster vaccination. The receptors stem from a man under 40 who received the YFV17D yellow fever vaccine.

This clonotype was counted at least ten times. The chain is built from TRBV29-1 and TRBJ1-1; unclear D gene. The CDR3 sequence is 11 residues long. The V end was cut by 8 bases, the J end by 9 bases, with 16 bases between. Germline-derived CDR1 and CDR2 are SQVTM and ANQGSEA. The CDR3 here is CSIGRPNQAFF. The CDR3 region has the DNA TGCAGCATTGGACGGCCAAACCAAGCTTTCTTT.

This clonotype was counted a few times. CDR3 protein: CASSPAEFYEQYF. The CDR3 region has the DNA TGCGCCAGCAGCCCAGCGGAGTTCTACGAGCAGTACTTC. The rearrangement joins TRBV10-1 to TRBJ2-7, with D perhaps matching TRBD2 (5 bases). This CDR3 has 13 residues. V was trimmed by 6 bases and J by 3 bases, leaving 12 bases between them. In germline, CDR1 is WNHNN, CDR2 SYGVQD (reference sequence).

V usage is TRBV20-1 and J usage is TRBJ1-5; possible D gene TRBD1, 6 bases. This CDR3 has 16 residues. Germline lookup yields CDR1 DFQATT and CDR2 SNEGSKA (reference sequence). The V and J ends lost 4 bases and 0 bases respectively, with 16 bases between them. The CDR3 DNA reads TGCAGTGCTACCCCGACAGGACTGTTTAGCAATCAGCCCCAGCATTTT. Protein: CSATPTGLFSNQPQHF.

This clonotype was recorded only once. The chain carries TRBV7-2 and TRBJ2-3; 8 bases fit TRBD2. Per the germline V gene, CDR1 is SGHTA and CDR2 is FQGNSA. The CDR3 length is 15 residues. The V gene end was trimmed by 8 bases and the J gene end by 2 bases; junction bases not matched to a gene: 9. In DNA form, the CDR3 reads TGTGCCAGCGGGGTGACGGGAGGGGACACAGATACGCAGTATTTT. Translating it yields CASGVTGGDTDTQYF.

The gene calls are TRBV6-2 or TRBV6-3 and TRBJ2-3; D call uncertain. The CDR3 sequence is 14 residues long. V was clipped by 7 bases and J by 6 bases, with 17 bases between them. Germline-derived CDR1 and CDR2 are MNHEY and SVGEGT. The CDR3 DNA sequence: TGTGCCAGCAAACGAGGTAACCTGGGGGATACGCAGTATTTT. It is translated as CASKRGNLGDTQYF.

The chain couples TRBV10-3 to TRBJ2-1; possibly TRBD2 for D (5 bases). V shed 9 bases and J shed 6 bases, with 12 bases lying between them. CDR1 is ENHRY and CDR2 is SYGVKD in the germline V gene. The CDR3 loop spans 12 amino acids. The CDR3 DNA reads TGTGCCATGGGGAGTAAGGGCAATGAGCAGTTCTTC. Encoded protein: CAMGSKGNEQFF.

The chain is built from TRBV28 and TRBJ2-1, with 7 nucleotides matching TRBD2. The germline V gene encodes CDR1 MDHEN and CDR2 SYDVKM. The J segment lost 0 bases and the V segment lost 7 bases, leaving 3 bases of the junction unmatched. This CDR3 has 14 amino acids. The CDR3 reads CASTSGTSYNEQFF. The CDR3 bases are TGTGCCAGCACCAGCGGGACCTCCTACAATGAGCAGTTCTTC. Supplemented by reference TRBV28 and TRBJ2-1, the full variable domain reads DVKVTQSSRYLVKRTGEKVFLECVQDMDHENMFWYRQDPGLGLRLIYFSYDVKMKEKGDIPEGYSVSREKKERFSLILESASTNQTSMYLCASTSGTSYNEQFFGPGTRLTVL.

This clonotype was found a few times. The gene calls are TRBV7-9 and TRBJ2-5, with TRBD1 matching 7 bases. V lost 5 bases, J lost 2 bases, and 8 bases stayed unmatched. There are 15 residues in the CDR3. CDR1 SEHNR and CDR2 FQNEAQ come from the germline V gene (reference sequence). The CDR3 DNA sequence: TGTGCCAGCAGCCTGGGGACAGAGACTCAAGAGACCCAGTACTTC. Translated, it gives CASSLGTETQETQYF.

This clonotype was counted ten times or more. This chain joins TRBV6-2 or TRBV6-3 and TRBJ2-1; 10 bases align to TRBD2. The trim removed 6 bases at V and 10 bases at J, leaving 6 bases unmatched. This CDR3 spans 13 amino acids. Germline V gene lookup returns CDR1 MNHEY and CDR2 SVGEGT. This chain's CDR3 is CASSPSGRSEQFF. CDR3 DNA sequence: TGTGCCAGCAGCCCTAGCGGGAGATCAGAGCAGTTCTTC.

The rearrangement joins TRBV7-9 to TRBJ2-2, with TRBD2 identical over 7 bases. The CDR3 loop spans 14 amino acids. The germline V gene encodes CDR1 SEHNR and CDR2 FQNEAQ (reference sequence). Trimming took 10 bases from V and 5 from J; bases not matched to a gene: 10. The CDR3, as DNA: TGTGCCACCCAGGCGGGAGTAAGAACCGGGGAGCTGTTTTTT. This sequence encodes CATQAGVRTGELFF. The full variable domain, its missing parts supplied by reference TRBV7-9 and TRBJ2-2, is DTGVSQNPRHKITKRGQNVTFRCDPISEHNRLYWYRQTLGQGPEFLTYFQNEAQLEKSRLLSDRFSAERPKGSFSTLEIQRTEQGDSAMYLCATQAGVRTGELFFGEGSRLTVL.

This rearrangement joins TRBV11-1 to TRBJ2-5; TRBD1 or TRBD2 may be the D gene (6 bases each). The V gene's germline CDR1 is SGHAT and CDR2 FQDESV (reference sequence). Trimming shortened V by 5 bases and J by 2 bases, and 15 bases separated the two germline ends. The CDR3 has 15 residues. The CDR3 loop reads CASSPRRGLQETQYF. CDR3 coding DNA: TGTGCCAGCAGCCCCCGCCGGGGGCTACAAGAGACCCAGTACTTC.

This sequence joins TRBV7-2 and TRBJ2-1; the match to TRBD1 covers 8 bases. The V gene end was trimmed by 0 bases and the J gene end by 2 bases; junction bases not matched to a gene: 3. Per germline, CDR1 SGHTA and CDR2 FQGNSA. This CDR3 contains 16 residues. This CDR3 is CASSLASGQAYNEQFF. CDR3 nucleotide sequence: TGTGCCAGCAGCTTAGCCTCGGGACAGGCCTACAATGAGCAGTTCTTC.

The rearrangement uses TRBV20-1 and TRBJ2-5, with 14 nucleotides matching TRBD2. The germline V gene encodes CDR1 DFQATT and CDR2 SNEGSKA (reference sequence). Trimming at V came to 1 base and at J to 2 bases, leaving 3 bases not matched to a gene. CDR3 length equals 16 residues. The CDR3 protein is CSARGGLAGVQETQYF. The DNA of the CDR3 is TGCAGTGCTAGAGGGGGACTAGCGGGGGTGCAAGAGACCCAGTACTTC.

This clonotype was seen only a few times. This chain connects TRBV4-3 to TRBJ2-3; perhaps TRBD1 as D (5 bases). CDR1 is LGHNA, CDR2 YSLEER, per germline. This CDR3 has 15 residues. V was cut by 4 bases and J by 0 bases, with 11 bases left in between. This chain's CDR3 is CASSRSRGSTDTQYF. For the CDR3, the DNA is TGCGCCAGCAGCCGGAGTAGGGGTAGCACAGATACGCAGTATTTT.

Concerning this clonotype itself: A much larger clone lies one base from this, so it may be a read error. V is TRBV20-1 and J is TRBJ2-7; D gene unclear. The CDR3 sequence is 15 residues long. Germline V gene lookup returns CDR1 DFQATT and CDR2 SNEGSKA (reference sequence). Between the trimmed V and J ends, which lost 1 base and 2 bases, there was a span of 15 bases. The CDR3 DNA reads TGCAGTGCTAGAGTGCCGAGACTCGGAGCCTACGAGCAGTACTTC. This codes for CSARVPRLGAYEQYF.

The rearrangement links TRBV24-1 to TRBJ2-1, with 8 bases identical to TRBD2. There are 19 residues in the CDR3. Trimming at V came to 2 bases and at J to 0 bases, leaving 11 bases not matched to a gene. CDR1 is KGHDR and CDR2 is SFDVKD in the germline V gene. DNA for the CDR3: TGTGCCACCAGTGATTCCTTGGGGGGACTAGGGAGCTCCTACAATGAGCAGTTCTTC. Its translation: CATSDSLGGLGSSYNEQFF.

The genes are TRBV28 and TRBJ2-1, with TRBD2 as a possible D gene (6 bases). Between the trimmed V and J ends, which lost 10 bases and 7 bases, there was a span of 14 bases. The germline V gene encodes CDR1 MDHEN and CDR2 SYDVKM. CDR3 length equals 12 residues. The CDR3 bases are TGTGCCACTTCGACTAGGCGTAATGAGCAGTTCTTC. Translation gives CATSTRRNEQFF.

This clonotype was counted many times. The chain recombines TRBV20-1 with TRBJ2-1; 9 bases map to TRBD2. Germline V gene sequence: CDR1 DFQATT, CDR2 SNEGSKA (reference sequence). The trim removed 3 bases at V and 1 base at J, leaving 7 bases unmatched. CDR3 size: 16 residues. CDR3 residues: CSARSQAGGSYNEQFF. The CDR3 DNA reads TGCAGTGCTAGGAGTCAAGCGGGGGGATCCTACAATGAGCAGTTCTTC.

There are a few counts of this clonotype. The chain has TRBV7-2 and TRBJ1-3; no clear D gene. Germline-derived CDR1 and CDR2 are SGHTA and FQGNSA. This CDR3 is 15 amino acids long. Trimming cost V 0 bases and J 1 base, with 7 bases left between them. The CDR3, as DNA: TGTGCCAGCAGCTTAGCGCTTGGGTCTGGAAACACCATATATTTT. It specifies CASSLALGSGNTIYF. Drawing the rest from reference TRBV7-2 and TRBJ1-3, the complete variable domain is GAGVSQSPSNKVTEKGKDVELRCDPISGHTALYWYRQSLGQGLEFLIYFQGNSAPDKSGLPSDRFSAERTGGSVSTLTIQRTQQEDSAVYLCASSLALGSGNTIYFGEGSWLTVV.

This clonotype showed up many times. V and J are TRBV7-2 and TRBJ2-5; D ambiguous. This CDR3 is 11 amino acids long. Germline assignment: CDR1 SGHTA and CDR2 FQGNSA. V was trimmed by 6 bases and J by 5 bases, leaving 7 bases between them. CDR3 amino acids: CASSRGETQYF. The CDR3 nucleotides are TGTGCCAGCAGTCGTGGGGAGACCCAGTACTTC.

The genes are TRBV4-3 and TRBJ1-6; 7 bases match TRBD1. The V and J ends lost 5 bases and 5 bases, in that order; junction bases with no gene match: 6. Germline V gene lookup returns CDR1 LGHNA and CDR2 YSLEER. CDR3 size: 15 residues. CDR3 amino acids: CASSKRDRDNSPLHF. DNA for the CDR3: TGCGCCAGCAGCAAACGGGACAGAGATAATTCACCCCTCCACTTT.

The table lists this clonotype with a few counts. The V gene is TRBV5-1, the J gene TRBJ2-3, with 8 bases fitting TRBD1. V shed 4 bases and J 10 bases; nucleotides not matched to a gene: 5. The CDR3 covers 12 residues. Germline V lookup: CDR1 SGHRS, CDR2 YFSETQ. CDR3 amino acids: CASSPGQGAQYF. The CDR3 nucleotides are TGCGCCAGCAGCCCTGGACAGGGAGCGCAGTATTTT. Looking up the rest from reference TRBV5-1 and TRBJ2-3 gives the full variable domain: KAGVTQTPRYLIKTRGQQVTLSCSPISGHRSVSWYQQTPGQGLQFLFEYFSETQRNKGNFPGRFSGRQFSNSRSEMNVSTLELGDSALYLCASSPGQGAQYFGPGTRLTVL.

V usage is TRBV5-4 and J usage is TRBJ2-1; possible D gene TRBD2, 6 bases. Per the germline V gene, CDR1 is SGHNT and CDR2 is YYREEE (reference sequence). The CDR3 length is 14 residues. Between the trimmed V and J ends, which lost 1 base and 5 bases, there was a span of 10 bases. As DNA, the CDR3 is TGTGCCAGCAGCTTGTCGGCTAGCGACAATGAGCAGTTCTTC. Its translation: CASSLSASDNEQFF.

The chain couples TRBV12-3 or TRBV12-4 to TRBJ2-3; D ambiguous. There are 12 residues in the CDR3. V was cut by 5 bases and J by 9 bases, with 12 bases left in between. CDR3 sequence: CASSTGAATQYF. CDR3 bases: TGTGCCAGCAGTACTGGTGCCGCCACGCAGTATTTT.

The V gene is TRBV20-1, the J gene TRBJ2-1; TRBD2 matches at 11 bases. Germline CDR1 is DFQATT and CDR2 is SNEGSKA (reference sequence). The CDR3 totals 15 residues. Trimming at V came to 6 bases and at J to 4 bases, leaving 8 bases not matched to a gene. The DNA of the CDR3 is TGCAGTGCCTCGGGACTAGCGGAGACATACAATGAGCAGTTCTTC. It encodes CSASGLAETYNEQFF.

The chain recombines TRBV7-3 with TRBJ2-2; D uncertain. This CDR3 spans 14 amino acids. The V end was cut by 4 bases, the J end by 5 bases, with 11 bases between. Germline loops: CDR1 SGHTA, CDR2 FQGTGA. The chain's CDR3 is CASSYSGGTGELFF. The CDR3 DNA reads as TGTGCCAGCAGCTACTCGGGTGGGACCGGGGAGCTGTTTTTT.

J is TRBJ2-7 and V is TRBV6-2 or TRBV6-3; 7 positions agree with TRBD1. CDR1 MNHEY and CDR2 SVGEGT come from the germline V gene. The CDR3 is 15 amino acids. J lost 0 bases, V lost 4 bases, and 6 bases had no gene match. The CDR3, as DNA: TGTGCCAGCAGTTCCCCGGGACAGAGCTCCTACGAGCAGTACTTC. Translation: CASSSPGQSSYEQYF.

This rearrangement joins TRBV3-1 to TRBJ2-7, with TRBD1 matching 7 bases. The CDR3 consists of 15 residues. V lost 1 base to trimming and J lost 9 bases; unmatched junction nucleotides: 12. CDR1 is LGHDT, CDR2 YNNKEL, per germline (reference sequence). CDR3 DNA: TGTGCCAGCAGCCAAGGGCGGAGAGGGGGCTACTTGCAGTACTTC. Its translation: CASSQGRRGGYLQYF.

This clonotype came up a few times. The rearrangement joins TRBV7-9 to TRBJ2-1; D perhaps matches TRBD2 (6 bases). CDR1 SEHNR and CDR2 FQNEAQ come from the germline V gene (reference sequence). The CDR3 has 16 residues. V was trimmed by 2 bases and J by 2 bases, leaving 13 bases between them. The CDR3 nucleotides read TGTGCCAGCAGCTTATGGGACTCCGTCCCCTACAATGAGCAGTTCTTC. Translated: CASSLWDSVPYNEQFF.

This clonotype was observed a few times. This chain joins TRBV12-3 or TRBV12-4 and TRBJ2-7; the match to TRBD2 covers 13 bases. Trimming at V came to 5 bases and at J to 9 bases, leaving 7 bases not matched to a gene. This CDR3 is built from 14 residues. The CDR3 protein is CASSQTSGRTPQYF. The CDR3 DNA reads TGTGCCAGCAGTCAGACTAGCGGGAGGACCCCGCAGTACTTC.

J is TRBJ1-6 and V is TRBV4-2; D is unclear. Germline V gene lookup returns CDR1 LGHNA and CDR2 YNFKEQ. The CDR3 contains 16 residues. Trimming stripped 4 bases from V and 4 bases from J, with 14 bases between. CDR3 protein: CASSPENGLYNSPLHF. The CDR3 coding sequence is TGTGCCAGCAGCCCGGAAAATGGGTTATATAATTCACCCCTCCACTTT.

This clonotype showed up many times. CDR3 sequence (DNA): TGCAGTGCTCCTGCGGACGGTGAAAACATTCAGTACTTC. Its protein is CSAPADGENIQYF. V gene TRBV20-1 combines with J gene TRBJ2-4; D is uncertain. Trimming took off 5 bases at V and 5 bases at J, with 13 bases between the two ends. The CDR3 totals 13 residues. Germline CDR1 reads DFQATT; CDR2 reads SNEGSKA (reference sequence).